Presented here are 29 T cell receptor beta chains from one specimen sequenced in a study of metastatic and nonmetastatic thyroid tumors. Via MiXCR, TCRdb re-called the PCR reads. The data hold some 29,000 clones, with roughly 3.5% observed a single time. Before thyroid surgery, none of the patients had received any treatment. The sequenced sample was blood. The receptors originated from a male donor with papillary thyroid cancer or a benign thyroid nodule (not recorded which). Some clones in this sample may be carry-over from other donors' samples.

This chain uses TRBV27 with TRBJ1-5; tentative D call: TRBD1 (5 bases). The V end lost 3 bases, the J end lost 9 bases, and 15 bases lay between the germline ends. This CDR3 has 14 residues. CDR1 MNHEY and CDR2 SMNVEV come from the germline V gene (reference sequence). The CDR3 DNA sequence: TGTGCCAGCAGTTTGGGGCAGGGACTACGGCCCCAGCATTTT. Translation gives CASSLGQGLRPQHF.

This chain uses TRBV20-1 with TRBJ2-7; D might be TRBD2 (6 bases). V was shortened by 1 base and J by 5 bases, with 12 bases between the two germline ends. Germline V gives CDR1 DFQATT, CDR2 SNEGSKA (reference sequence). This CDR3 is built from 13 residues. CDR3 nucleotide sequence: TGCAGTGCTAGAGCTGGAGGGCCTAACGAGCAGTACTTC. It is translated as CSARAGGPNEQYF.

This clone was counted between two and nine times. Since a much larger clone is just one base distant, this may be a read error. A read error is likely, as this CDR3 ends without the conserved phenylalanine or tryptophan. The CDR3 coding sequence is TGTGCCAGCGGGGGACAGGGGGTAGAAGGGAACATTCAGTACTTA. This sequence encodes CASGGQGVEGNIQYL. J is TRBJ2-5 and V is TRBV2, with TRBD1 identical over 11 bases. With the DNA end fitting TRBJ2-4 better, the J assignment may be wrong. The CDR3 has 15 amino acids. The germline CDR1 and CDR2 sequences are SNHLY and FYNNEI.

In this sample, this clone is medium-sized. The V call is TRBV28, the J call TRBJ2-7; 12 bases line up with TRBD2. This CDR3 is 15 amino acids long. Germline CDR1 MDHEN, CDR2 SYDVKM. V lost 6 bases and J lost 4; bases outside the gene matches: 7. CDR3 nucleotides: TGTGCCAGCAGCAAGACTAGCGGGAGACAGTACGAGCAGTACTTC. Residues: CASSKTSGRQYEQYF.

A note on this clone: One end of the junction is discordant with germline, which a read error may explain. This chain connects TRBV28 to TRBJ1-4; 8 positions agree with TRBD1. The CDR3 is 15 amino acids. CDR1 is MDHEN, CDR2 SYDVKM, per germline. The CDR3 region is CASISRQGAIEKLFF. In nucleotides, the CDR3 is TGTGCCAGCATTTCCCGGCAGGGGGCAATTGAAAAACTTTTTTTT.

By share, this clone ranks as medium-sized. The V and J genes are TRBV28 and TRBJ2-7, with unresolved D. This CDR3 is 11 amino acids long. V was pared by 5 bases and J by 4 bases, with 6 bases between. CDR1 is MDHEN, CDR2 SYDVKM, per germline. The CDR3 loop reads CASSIGYEQYF. The CDR3 DNA sequence: TGTGCCAGCAGTATCGGGTACGAGCAGTACTTC.

The J gene is TRBJ1-1, the V gene TRBV5-5; possibly TRBD1 for D (6 bases). This CDR3 has 13 amino acids. Germline V gene data show CDR1 as SGHKS and CDR2 as YYEKEE (reference sequence). Trimming shortened V by 4 bases and J by 8 bases, and 15 bases separated the two germline ends. CDR3 DNA: TGTGCCAGCAGCGGAATTTACAGGGCCGAAGCTTTCTTT. Translation: CASSGIYRAEAFF. Full variable domain (remainder filled in from reference TRBV5-5 and TRBJ1-1): DAGVTQSPTHLIKTRGQQVTLRCSPISGHKSVSWYQQVLGQGPQFIFQYYEKEERGRGNFPDRFSARQFPNYSSELNVNALLLGDSALYLCASSGIYRAEAFFGQGTRLTVV.

This clone qualifies as medium-sized (0.01 to 0.1%). This specimen includes other DNA sequences encoding the same CDR3. The genes are TRBV28 and TRBJ1-2; D not resolved. The CDR3 is made up of 15 amino acids. Germline values: CDR1 MDHEN, CDR2 SYDVKM. Trimming took 3 bases from V and 8 from J, leaving 19 bases between them. The DNA for the CDR3 is TGTGCCAGCAGTTTTATCACGGGCGGACCGAGGGGCTACACCTTC. Translation gives CASSFITGGPRGYTF.

This clone has ten or more counts. The chain has TRBV20-1 and TRBJ2-7, with TRBD1 identical over 7 bases. CDR1 and CDR2 from the germline V gene are DFQATT and SNEGSKA (reference sequence). The CDR3 runs 12 residues. With 5 bases clipped from V and 6 bases from J, the junction kept 7 bases outside the gene matches. DNA for the CDR3: TGCAGTGCTCCAGACAGGGCCGGCGAGCAGTACTTC. Translating it yields CSAPDRAGEQYF.

This clone was observed a handful of times. The V call is TRBV20-1, the J call TRBJ1-6; the D is unclear. The CDR3 is made up of 14 amino acids. Looked up from germline, CDR1 is DFQATT and CDR2 is SNEGSKA (reference sequence). The V gene lost 5 bases and the J gene lost 0 bases, with 8 bases spanning the gap. The DNA for the CDR3 is TGCAGTGCTCGTCTAAGCTCCTATAATTCACCCCTCCACTTT. This sequence encodes CSARLSSYNSPLHF.

This clone was picked up many times. This chain links TRBV12-3 or TRBV12-4 with TRBJ2-5, with 7 bases that match TRBD2. This CDR3 is 14 amino acids long. Trimming took 6 bases from V and 7 from J; bases not matched to a gene: 11. The chain's CDR3 is CASSPFAGAGTQYF. CDR3 nucleotides: TGTGCCAGCAGCCCTTTTGCGGGAGCGGGGACCCAGTACTTC.

This clone is judged medium-sized (0.01 to 0.1%). V gene TRBV19 combines with J gene TRBJ2-2; 7 nucleotides align to TRBD1. Germline values: CDR1 LNHDA, CDR2 SQIVND (reference sequence). The ends lost 3 bases at V and 1 base at J; junction bases unmatched: 2. The CDR3 extends over 15 amino acids. The CDR3 here is CASSITGVNTGELFF. The CDR3 region has the DNA TGTGCCAGTAGTATTACAGGGGTGAACACCGGGGAGCTGTTTTTT.

This clone was recorded many times. This chain uses TRBV6-1 with TRBJ2-5; 7 bases align to TRBD1. Germline V gene lookup returns CDR1 MNHNS and CDR2 SASEGT. Germline trimming cut 7 bases from V and 3 bases from J; bases unmatched to any gene: 8. The CDR3 consists of 14 residues. CDR3 in amino acids: CASMQPGQKETQYF. CDR3 in DNA: TGTGCCAGCATGCAACCGGGACAGAAAGAGACCCAGTACTTC.

By share, this clone counts as medium-sized. Other DNA sequences in the sample encode the same CDR3. This sequence joins TRBV6-1 and TRBJ1-2; D is possibly TRBD1 (5 bases). Trimming took off 5 bases at V and 3 bases at J, with 10 bases between the two ends. CDR1 and CDR2 (germline): MNHNS, SASEGT. The CDR3 is 13 residues long. CDR3 protein: CASSYGGDYGYTF. For the CDR3, the DNA is TGTGCCAGCAGTTATGGGGGGGACTATGGCTACACCTTC.

In regard to this clone: Being one base from a much bigger clone, this may be a read error. This rearrangement joins TRBV12-3 or TRBV12-4 to TRBJ1-1; D not resolved. The CDR3 runs to 12 residues. CDR3 residues: CANSLGFKKAFF. In DNA, the CDR3 is TGTGCCAACAGTTTAGGTTTCAAGAAAGCTTTCTTT.

This clone was counted many times. This chain links TRBV30 with TRBJ1-1; D is ambiguous. The CDR3 contains 13 residues. The V end lost 0 bases, the J end lost 1 base, and 6 bases lay between the germline ends. The germline V gene has CDR1 GTSNPN and CDR2 SVGIG (reference sequence). The DNA of the CDR3 is TGTGCCTGGAGTGTTAGCCCGAACACTGAAGCTTTCTTT. As protein: CAWSVSPNTEAFF.

This clone was recorded at least ten times. V usage is TRBV7-6 and J usage is TRBJ1-1; TRBD1 is a possible D gene (6 bases). The V end lost 1 base, the J end lost 5 bases, and 14 bases lay between the germline ends. The CDR3 spans 15 residues. The germline V gene encodes CDR1 SGHVS and CDR2 FNYEAQ. In DNA form, the CDR3 reads TGTGCCAGCAGCTTAGAGACGGGGGCGAGTACTGAAGCTTTCTTT. Translation gives CASSLETGASTEAFF.

This clone has at least ten counts. J is TRBJ2-1 and V is TRBV20-1; TRBD2 is a possible D gene (6 bases). CDR1 is DFQATT and CDR2 is SNEGSKA in the germline V gene (reference sequence). This CDR3 comprises 17 residues. The V and J ends lost 1 base and 2 bases respectively, with 18 bases between them. The CDR3 DNA is TGCAGTGCTAGAGGAACCCGGGACGGCGGGACCTACAATGAGCAGTTCTTC. This translates into CSARGTRDGGTYNEQFF.

This clone counts as medium-sized (0.01 to 0.1%). The chain recombines TRBV7-2 with TRBJ1-5; the match to TRBD1 covers 8 bases. Germline lookup yields CDR1 SGHTA and CDR2 FQGNSA. This CDR3 is built from 14 residues. The junction had 1 base not matched to a gene; V was cut back by 2 bases and J by 4 bases. CDR3 loop: CASSLRTGNQPQHF. The DNA of the CDR3 is TGTGCCAGCAGCTTAAGGACAGGGAATCAGCCCCAGCATTTT.

This clone was detected only a few times. The conserved phenylalanine or tryptophan is not found at the CDR3 terminus, so this likely reflects a read error. This chain joins TRBV9 and TRBJ2-7; 11 positions match TRBD2. The CDR3 covers 14 residues. The germline gives CDR1 SGDLS, CDR2 YYNGEE. CDR3 sequence (DNA): TGTGCCAGCAGGGTAGGGACTAGCGGCTACGAGCAGTACCTC. Its protein product is CASRVGTSGYEQYL.

The sample holds many counts of this clone. This chain links TRBV5-1 with TRBJ2-1; 10 positions match TRBD1. The CDR3 runs to 13 residues. Germline V gene sequence: CDR1 SGHRS, CDR2 YFSETQ. The junction had 3 bases not matched to a gene; V was cut back by 4 bases and J by 8 bases. The CDR3 here is CASSGTGAHEQFF. The CDR3, as DNA: TGCGCCAGCAGCGGGACAGGGGCTCATGAGCAGTTCTTC.

The chain employs TRBV20-1 and TRBJ2-5; 8 nucleotides match TRBD1. The germline CDR1 and CDR2 sequences are DFQATT and SNEGSKA (reference sequence). This CDR3 contains 14 residues. V was pared by 8 bases and J by 4 bases, with 12 bases of the junction left unmatched. CDR3 sequence reads: CSSLRDRSLETQYF. The DNA of the CDR3 is TGCAGTTCCCTCCGGGACAGGAGCTTAGAGACCCAGTACTTC.

Worth noting for this clone: With a much larger clone just one base away, this may be a read error. The chain is built from TRBV6-1 and TRBJ2-1, with 9 bases that match TRBD2. The length of the CDR3 is 15 residues. With 4 bases clipped from V and 8 bases from J, the junction kept 9 bases outside the gene matches. CDR1 and CDR2 from the germline V gene are MNHNS and SASEGT. CDR3 DNA: TGTGCCAGCAGTGGCGGGGCTAGCGGGATTGATGAGCAGTTCTTC. As protein: CASSGGASGIDEQFF.

This clone was recorded a few times. For the CDR3, the DNA is TGTGCCAGCAGCATACAGGCGGAGGATGGCTACACCTTC. Protein product: CASSIQAEDGYTF. The chain combines TRBV6-1 with TRBJ1-2, with a weak D call TRBD1 (5 bases). This CDR3 is 13 amino acids long. Germline lookup yields CDR1 MNHNS and CDR2 SASEGT. V was trimmed by 6 bases and J by 6 bases, leaving 14 bases between them.

Judged by abundance, this clone is medium-sized. This CDR3 is CASSDRHGLDPYEQYF. In nucleotides, the CDR3 is TGTGCCAGCAGTGACCGACACGGTCTGGACCCCTACGAGCAGTACTTC. The chain is built from TRBV6-1 and TRBJ2-7; D is uncertain. This CDR3 region has 16 residues. Trimming removed 3 bases at V and 2 bases at J, with 17 bases between. Per germline, CDR1 MNHNS and CDR2 SASEGT.

As concerns this clone: The junction and the germline gene differ at one end; a read error may be behind it. This sample includes further DNA sequences coding for the same CDR3. The chain links TRBV10-1 to TRBJ2-3, with 9 bases lining up with TRBD1. The CDR3 loop spans 14 amino acids. Germline assignment: CDR1 WNHNN and CDR2 SYGVQD (reference sequence). CDR3 coding DNA: TGCGCCAGCATAAACAGGGGGCGCACGGATACTCAGTATTTT. Its translation is CASINRGRTDTQYF.

This clone showed up many times. The sample has other DNA sequences that encode this CDR3 too. This chain connects TRBV4-2 to TRBJ2-6, with 8 bases that match TRBD1. The CDR3 is 17 residues long. V dropped 4 bases and J dropped 4; count of bases not matched to a gene: 9. Germline lookup yields CDR1 LGHNA and CDR2 YNFKEQ. The CDR3 coding sequence is TGTGCCAGCAGCCCCACCGCAGGGGGCACAGGGGCCAACGTCCTGACTTTC. Translating it yields CASSPTAGGTGANVLTF.

This clone was counted ten times or more. The chain employs TRBV4-3 and TRBJ2-6; D may match TRBD1 or TRBD2 (5 bases each). Germline values: CDR1 LGHNA, CDR2 YSLEER. The CDR3 spans 16 residues. V shed 3 bases and J shed 2 bases, with 11 bases lying between them. CDR3 residues: CASSQDEGTGANVLTF. Here the CDR3 DNA reads TGCGCCAGCAGCCAGGATGAGGGGACTGGGGCCAACGTCCTGACTTTC.

The chain couples TRBV28 to TRBJ2-3, with TRBD2 matching 8 bases. The CDR3 consists of 15 residues. The ends lost 6 bases at V and 0 bases at J; junction bases unmatched: 5. From germline, CDR1 is MDHEN and CDR2 SYDVKM. CDR3 coding DNA: TGTGCCAGCAGAGACAGCGGGAGAAGCACAGATACGCAGTATTTT. It specifies CASRDSGRSTDTQYF.